This T cell receptor beta chain was observed in a study of T cells in localized non-small cell lung cancer. The CDR3 runs 13 residues. The germline V and J ends were trimmed by 0 bases and 10 bases, with 11 bases remaining between them. Germline assignment: CDR1 SGHNT and CDR2 YENEEA. Sequenced by immunoSEQ multiplex PCR; TCRdb stores in-frame clones only, minus some. Counted here are 25,000 to 35,000 clones, about 80% occurring once; the ten biggest clones make up roughly 5.7%. In this sample, this clone turned up once. This chain joins TRBV11-3 and TRBJ2-3; D might be TRBD1 or TRBD2, each matching 5 bases. The sample here was peripheral blood mononuclear cells, taken before any cancer treatment. The TCR originated in a man aged 40 to 70 with stage III lung adenocarcinoma. CDR3 sequence (DNA): TGTGCCAGCAGCTTAGATGGAAGGGGAGCGCAGTATTTT. It specifies CASSLDGRGAQYF.